What follows is one TCR beta chain and its context. The sample originates from a study of blood T cell repertoires in COVID-19. Study-level background: Specimens from acute and convalescent COVID-19 originated in the United States, Italy and Spain. PBMCs, B-cell-depleted T cells, or T cells were the source of the cDNA or gDNA that made up the material.

The CDR3 runs to 16 residues. Original handling: Reference gene primers were amplified, and this amplification served to estimate nucleated cell counts. Only in-frame clones appear in the TCRdb table, and some are missing; sequencing was by immunoSEQ multiplex PCR. V and J calls and clone size come straight from that table; D and trimming were deduced from the DNA. Of a few hundred thousand clones listed, just under 90% are singletons. The sequenced sample consisted of peripheral blood. The sequence derives from a man in his sixties who had recovered from COVID-19. The V and J genes are TRBV21-1 and TRBJ2-7; the table's D gene call, TRBD2, was not cross checked with the DNA. TRBV21-1 is noted as a pseudogene. In DNA, the CDR3 is TGTGCCAGCAGCCCGCCCCCCCCGGACTTACTCTACGAGCAGTACTTC. It encodes CASSPPPPDLLYEQYF.